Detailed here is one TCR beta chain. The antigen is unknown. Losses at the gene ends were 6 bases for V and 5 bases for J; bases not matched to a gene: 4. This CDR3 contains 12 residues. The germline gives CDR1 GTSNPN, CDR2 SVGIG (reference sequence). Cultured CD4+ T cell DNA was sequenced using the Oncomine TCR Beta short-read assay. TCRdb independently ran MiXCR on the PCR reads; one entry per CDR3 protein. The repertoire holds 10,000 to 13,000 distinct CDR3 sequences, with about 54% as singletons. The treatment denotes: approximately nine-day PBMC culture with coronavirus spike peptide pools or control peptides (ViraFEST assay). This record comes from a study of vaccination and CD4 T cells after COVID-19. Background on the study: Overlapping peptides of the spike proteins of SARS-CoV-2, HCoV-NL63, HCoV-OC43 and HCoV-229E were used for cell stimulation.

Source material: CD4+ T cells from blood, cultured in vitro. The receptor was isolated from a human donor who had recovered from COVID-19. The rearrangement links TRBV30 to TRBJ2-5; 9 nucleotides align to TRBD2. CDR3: CACYSGSETQYF. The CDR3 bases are TGTGCCTGTTATAGCGGGAGTGAGACCCAGTACTTC.